The clone carrying this TCR beta chain occurred once. Its matching antigen is unknown. These data originate in a study of T cell clonotyping in hematopoietic cell transplantation. The assay was immunoSEQ multiplex PCR, and TCRdb's table has in-frame clones only and misses some. This table has 8,000 to 8,500 clones, 85% to 90% appearing once. The CDR3 runs 13 residues. Germline V CDR1 and CDR2: SGHAT, FQNNGV. Trimming stripped 5 bases from V and 1 base from J, with 9 bases between. General observations from the study: At the given depth, recipient repertoires were over 95% de novo clonotypes. Recipient TCR diversity dropped after transplant; expanded clonotypes rose from day 30 to 180. Graft donor and pretransplant recipient Inverse Simpson Index values predicted broader posttransplant TCR diversity.

The clonotype originates from a male patient in his sixties or seventies who had an allogeneic stem cell transplant from a related donor, so the T cells may come from the graft donor. Some clones in this sample may be carry-over from other donors' samples. The specimen was peripheral blood mononuclear cells, collected at the time of graft-versus-host disease after allogeneic stem cell transplant. The genes are TRBV11-2 and TRBJ2-7; TRBD1 might be the D (6 bases). This CDR3 is CASSRGISYEQYF. CDR3 sequence (DNA): TGTGCCAGCAGCAGGGGGATTTCCTACGAGCAGTACTTC.